The rows below give T cell receptor beta chains drawn from one sample of a study of glioma-infiltrating T cells. TCRdb used MiXCR to reprocess the multiplex PCR reads, holding one entry per CDR3 protein. The sample carries about 110,000 distinct CDR3 sequences, less than 30% recorded once. Specimen: glioma tissue, nonneoplastic brain tissue, or PBMCs (not recorded which). These TCRs come from a human donor with low-grade glioma or glioblastoma, undergoing nonglioma brain surgery, or in good health (not recorded which). The conserved cysteine and the conserved F or W are not part of the CDR3 here. Each record gives: V gene, J gene, D gene, CDR3 protein. The D gene is left open where the match is weak.

v_gene: TRBV2
j_gene: TRBJ1-2
d_gene: -
CDR3aa: ATGASPYGYT

v_gene: TRBV20-1
j_gene: TRBJ1-5
d_gene: -
CDR3aa: SARDPGTGHSIRPQH

v_gene: TRBV19
j_gene: TRBJ1-5
d_gene: -
CDR3aa: ASSIDHGGFQPQH

v_gene: TRBV6-1
j_gene: TRBJ1-1
d_gene: -
CDR3aa: ASSEESRGYDTEAF

v_gene: TRBV28
j_gene: TRBJ2-1
d_gene: TRBD2
CDR3aa: ASTLPGLAGGGEQF

v_gene: TRBV29-1
j_gene: TRBJ2-1
d_gene: -
CDR3aa: SVEVWRRDQF

v_gene: TRBV7-9
j_gene: TRBJ2-4
d_gene: -
CDR3aa: ASSLDKLKNIQY

v_gene: TRBV19
j_gene: TRBJ1-2
d_gene: -
CDR3aa: ASSIPENYGYT

v_gene: TRBV6-1
j_gene: TRBJ2-7
d_gene: -
CDR3aa: ASSDASKGLSYEQY

v_gene: TRBV30
j_gene: TRBJ1-1
d_gene: -
CDR3aa: AGGRGNTEAF